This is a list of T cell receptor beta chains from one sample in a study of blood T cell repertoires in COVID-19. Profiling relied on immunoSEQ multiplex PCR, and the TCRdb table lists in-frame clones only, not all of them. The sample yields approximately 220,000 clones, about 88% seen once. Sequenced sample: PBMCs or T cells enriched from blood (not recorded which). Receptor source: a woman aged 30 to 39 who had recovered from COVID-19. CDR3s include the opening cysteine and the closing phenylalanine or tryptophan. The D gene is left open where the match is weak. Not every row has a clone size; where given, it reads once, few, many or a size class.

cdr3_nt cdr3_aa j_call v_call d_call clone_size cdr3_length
TGTGCCAGCAGTGCACAGGGGTCACATCAGCCCCAGCATTTT CASSAQGSHQPQHF TRBJ1-5 TRBV2 TRBD1 - 14
TGTGCCAGCAGACAAGGGGGACTAGCGACAGATACGCAGTATTTT CASRQGGLATDTQYF TRBJ2-3 TRBV11-2 TRBD2 - 15
TGCGCCAGCAGCCCCACCCCACAGGGGAGCTCTGGAAACACCATATATTTT CASSPTPQGSSGNTIYF TRBJ1-3 TRBV5-1 TRBD1 - 17
TGCGCCAGCAGCCAAGAGGCCAGGGTAAGCCCTTACGAGCAGTACTTC CASSQEARVSPYEQYF TRBJ2-7 TRBV4-3 - - 16
TGTGCCATCAGTGAGTCCCGTGGACTAGCGGGGGCGGGGGATACGCAGTATTTT CAISESRGLAGAGDTQYF TRBJ2-3 TRBV10-3 TRBD2 - 18
TGTGCCAGTAGCCAACAGGGCCTTGGGACTGAAGCTTTCTTT CASSQQGLGTEAFF TRBJ1-1 TRBV19 - - 14
TGTGCCAGCAGCGTAGAGGGATGGTGGCTAGCGGGGGGCCGGCCTCCACAGGGTACGCAGTATTTT CASSVEGWWLAGGRPPQGTQYF TRBJ2-3 TRBV9 TRBD2 once 22
TGCAGCGTTGAAGAGGGCGCCGGGGAGCTGTTTTTT CSVEEGAGELFF TRBJ2-2 TRBV29-1 - - 12
TGTGCCAGCAGCTTGGGGGACAGCGCAAGGTACGAGCAGTACTTC CASSLGDSARYEQYF TRBJ2-7 TRBV5-6 TRBD1 - 15
TGCGCCAGCAGCCAAAGGACAGGGCATCAGCCCCAGCATTTT CASSQRTGHQPQHF TRBJ1-5 TRBV4-3 TRBD1 few 14
TGTGCCAGCAGTGTCGTTTTGACTAAGGGACAAGAGACCCAGTACTTC CASSVVLTKGQETQYF TRBJ2-5 TRBV6-1 - - 16
TGTGCCAGCAGTTACCCCCTTCAGCCCCAGCATTTT CASSYPLQPQHF TRBJ1-5 TRBV6-2/TRBV6-3 - once 12
TGCGCCAGCAGCGGGACACCGAACACCGGGGAGCTGTTTTTT CASSGTPNTGELFF TRBJ2-2 TRBV4-3 - many 14
TGTGCCAGCAGCTTACGGGGACAGGGGTGGAACAATGAGCAGTTCTTC CASSLRGQGWNNEQFF TRBJ2-1 TRBV11-3 TRBD1 - 16
TGCGCCAGCAGCCAAGCCAGGCTACTGAACACTGAAGCTTTCTTT CASSQARLLNTEAFF TRBJ1-1 TRBV4-3 - - 15
TGTGCCAGCAGCTTAGCTAGCGAGGCAGATACGCAGTATTTT CASSLASEADTQYF TRBJ2-3 TRBV7-9 - - 14
TGTGCCAGTAGTTCCAACAGGGAAATGGGCACTGAAGCTTTCTTT CASSSNREMGTEAFF TRBJ1-1 TRBV19 - - 15
TGTGCCAGCTCACCACGTTCTAGTGGTGCTGGGGCCAACGTCCTGACTTTC CASSPRSSGAGANVLTF TRBJ2-6 TRBV18 - - 17
TGTGCCAGCAGCCAAGATAAGGGGGTGTCCTACGAGCAGTACTTC CASSQDKGVSYEQYF TRBJ2-7 TRBV4-2 - once 15
TGTGCCAGTAGTATAGTGGCTGAAGAGACCCAGTACTTC CASSIVAEETQYF TRBJ2-5 TRBV19 - once 13
TGTGCCAGCAGCCAACCTGAGGGACAGTCCGGAAACACCATATATTTT CASSQPEGQSGNTIYF TRBJ1-3 TRBV14 TRBD1 - 16
TGTGCCAGCTCACCACCGCTGGCAGTCTATGGCTACACCTTC CASSPPLAVYGYTF TRBJ1-2 TRBV18 - once 14
TGTGCCAGCAGCCACGTTAGCGGGGGGCTCCGCTACGAGCAGTACTTC CASSHVSGGLRYEQYF TRBJ2-7 TRBV3-1/TRBV3-2 TRBD2 - 16
TGTGCCAGCAGCTTGGGGGGACAGACCTCTGGAAACACCATATATTTT CASSLGGQTSGNTIYF TRBJ1-3 TRBV7-8 TRBD1 - 16